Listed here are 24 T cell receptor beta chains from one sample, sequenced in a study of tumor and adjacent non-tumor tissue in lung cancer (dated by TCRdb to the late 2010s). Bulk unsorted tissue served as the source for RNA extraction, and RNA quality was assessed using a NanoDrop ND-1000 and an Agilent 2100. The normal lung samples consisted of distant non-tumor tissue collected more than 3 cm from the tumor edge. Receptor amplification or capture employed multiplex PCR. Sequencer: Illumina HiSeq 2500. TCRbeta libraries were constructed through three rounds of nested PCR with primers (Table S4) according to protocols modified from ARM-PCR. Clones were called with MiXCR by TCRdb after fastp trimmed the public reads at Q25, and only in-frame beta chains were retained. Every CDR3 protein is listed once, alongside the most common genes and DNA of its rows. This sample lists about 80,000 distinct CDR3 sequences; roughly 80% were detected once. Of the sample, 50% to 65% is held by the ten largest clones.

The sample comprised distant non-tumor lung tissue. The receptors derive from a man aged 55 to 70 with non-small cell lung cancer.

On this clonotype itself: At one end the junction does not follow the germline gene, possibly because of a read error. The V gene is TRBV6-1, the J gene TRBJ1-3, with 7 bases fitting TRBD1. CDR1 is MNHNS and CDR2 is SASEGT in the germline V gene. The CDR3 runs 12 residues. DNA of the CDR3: TGTGCCAGCCGGACAGGCCGAAACATCATATATTTT. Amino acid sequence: CASRTGRNIIYF.

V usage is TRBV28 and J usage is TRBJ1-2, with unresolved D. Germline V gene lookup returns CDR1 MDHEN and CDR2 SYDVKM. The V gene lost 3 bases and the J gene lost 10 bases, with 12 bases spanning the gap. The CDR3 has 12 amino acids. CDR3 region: CASSFRGPDYTF. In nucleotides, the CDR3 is TGTGCCAGCAGTTTTCGAGGGCCTGACTACACCTTC.

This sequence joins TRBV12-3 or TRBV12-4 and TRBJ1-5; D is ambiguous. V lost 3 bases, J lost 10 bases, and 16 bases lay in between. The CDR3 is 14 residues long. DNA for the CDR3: TGTGCCAGCAGTTTGGGCGTGGGTCGACATCCCCAGCATTTT. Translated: CASSLGVGRHPQHF.

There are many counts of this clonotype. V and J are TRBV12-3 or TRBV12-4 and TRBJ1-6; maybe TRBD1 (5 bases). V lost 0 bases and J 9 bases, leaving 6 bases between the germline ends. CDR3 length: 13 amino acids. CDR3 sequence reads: CASSLAQGSPLHF. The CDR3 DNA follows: TGTGCCAGCAGTTTAGCGCAGGGTTCACCCCTCCACTTT.

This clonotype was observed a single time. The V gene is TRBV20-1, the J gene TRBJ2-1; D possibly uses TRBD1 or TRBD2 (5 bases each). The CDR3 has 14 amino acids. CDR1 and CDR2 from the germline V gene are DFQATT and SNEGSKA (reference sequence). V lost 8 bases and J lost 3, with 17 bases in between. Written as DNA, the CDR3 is TGCAGTCACAACGGGGCCATGAACTACAATGAGCAGTTCTTC. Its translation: CSHNGAMNYNEQFF.

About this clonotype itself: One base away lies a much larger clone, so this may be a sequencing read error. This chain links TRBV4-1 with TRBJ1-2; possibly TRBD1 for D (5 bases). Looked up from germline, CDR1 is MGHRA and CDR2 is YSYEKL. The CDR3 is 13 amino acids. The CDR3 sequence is CACSQDIRGGYTF. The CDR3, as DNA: TGCGCCTGCAGCCAAGATATACGGGGCGGCTACACCTTC.

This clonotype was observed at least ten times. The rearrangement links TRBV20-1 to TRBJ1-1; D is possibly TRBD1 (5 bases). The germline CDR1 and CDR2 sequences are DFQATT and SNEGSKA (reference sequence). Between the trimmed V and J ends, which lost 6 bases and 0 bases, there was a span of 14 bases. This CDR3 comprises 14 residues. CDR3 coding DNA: TGCAGTGCCAGCGGGGGGGGTATGAACACTGAAGCTTTCTTT. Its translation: CSASGGGMNTEAFF.

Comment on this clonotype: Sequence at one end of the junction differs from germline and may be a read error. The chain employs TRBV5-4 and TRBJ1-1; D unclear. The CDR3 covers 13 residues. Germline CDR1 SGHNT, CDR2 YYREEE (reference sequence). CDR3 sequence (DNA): TGTGTCAGCAGTTCTCCGATGAACAGTGAGGCTTTCTTT. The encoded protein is CVSSSPMNSEAFF.

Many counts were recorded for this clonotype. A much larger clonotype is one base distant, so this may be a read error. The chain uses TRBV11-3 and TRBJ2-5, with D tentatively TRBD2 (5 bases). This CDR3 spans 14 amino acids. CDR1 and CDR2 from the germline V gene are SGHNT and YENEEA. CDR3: CVSQPVTGIGAQYF. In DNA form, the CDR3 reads TGTGTCAGTCAACCGGTCACGGGAATTGGGGCCCAGTACTTC. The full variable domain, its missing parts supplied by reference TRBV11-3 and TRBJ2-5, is EAGVVQSPRYKIIEKKQPVAFWCNPISGHNTLYWYLQNLGQGPELLIRYENEEAVDDSQLPKDRFSAERLKGVDSTLKIQPAELGDSAVYLCVSQPVTGIGAQYFGPGTRLLVL.

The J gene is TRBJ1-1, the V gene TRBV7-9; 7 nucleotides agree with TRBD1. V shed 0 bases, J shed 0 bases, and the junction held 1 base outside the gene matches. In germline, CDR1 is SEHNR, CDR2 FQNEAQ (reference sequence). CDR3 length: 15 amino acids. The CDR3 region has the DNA TGTGCCAGCAGCTTAGCAACAGGGGTGAACACTGAAGCTTTCTTT. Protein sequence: CASSLATGVNTEAFF.

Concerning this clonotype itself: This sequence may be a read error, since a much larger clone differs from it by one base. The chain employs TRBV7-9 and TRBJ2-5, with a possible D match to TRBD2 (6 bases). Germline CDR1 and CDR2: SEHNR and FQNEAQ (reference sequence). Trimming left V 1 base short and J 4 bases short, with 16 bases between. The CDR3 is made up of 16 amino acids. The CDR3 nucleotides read TGTGCCAGCAGCTTAGATTTGCCAGGGAGGACAGAGACCCAGTACTTC. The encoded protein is CASSLDLPGRTETQYF.

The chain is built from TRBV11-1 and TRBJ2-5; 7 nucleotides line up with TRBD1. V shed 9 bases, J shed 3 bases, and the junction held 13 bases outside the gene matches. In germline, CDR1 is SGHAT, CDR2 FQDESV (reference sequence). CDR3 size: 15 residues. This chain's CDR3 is CASSPFDRAKETQYF. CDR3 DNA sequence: TGTGCCAGTAGCCCCTTCGACAGGGCTAAAGAGACCCAGTACTTC. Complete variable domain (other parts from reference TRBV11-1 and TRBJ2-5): EAEVAQSPRYKITEKSQAVAFWCDPISGHATLYWYRQILGQGPELLVQFQDESVVDDSQLPKDRFSAERLKGVDSTLKIQPAELGDSAMYLCASSPFDRAKETQYFGPGTRLLVL.

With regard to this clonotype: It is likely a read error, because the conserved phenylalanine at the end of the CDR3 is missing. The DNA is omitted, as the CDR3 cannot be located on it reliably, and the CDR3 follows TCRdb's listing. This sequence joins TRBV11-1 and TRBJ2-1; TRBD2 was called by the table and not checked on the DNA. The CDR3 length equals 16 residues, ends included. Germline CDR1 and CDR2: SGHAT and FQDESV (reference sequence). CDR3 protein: CASSLGGTSIHNERFC.

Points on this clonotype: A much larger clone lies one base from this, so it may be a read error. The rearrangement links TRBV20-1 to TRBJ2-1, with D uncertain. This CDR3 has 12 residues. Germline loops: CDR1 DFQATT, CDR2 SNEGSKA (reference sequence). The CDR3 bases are TGCAGTGCTAGGTTAGCTCGAAATGAGCAGCTCTTC. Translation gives CSARLARNEQLF.

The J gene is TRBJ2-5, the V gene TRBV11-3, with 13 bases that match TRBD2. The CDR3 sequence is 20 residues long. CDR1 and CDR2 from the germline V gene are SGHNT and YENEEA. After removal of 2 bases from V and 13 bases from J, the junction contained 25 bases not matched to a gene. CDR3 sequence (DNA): TGTGCCAGCAGCTTACACCCCGGGACTAGCGGGGCAAGCTCCTACAATGAGCTGTACTTC. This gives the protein CASSLHPGTSGASSYNELYF.

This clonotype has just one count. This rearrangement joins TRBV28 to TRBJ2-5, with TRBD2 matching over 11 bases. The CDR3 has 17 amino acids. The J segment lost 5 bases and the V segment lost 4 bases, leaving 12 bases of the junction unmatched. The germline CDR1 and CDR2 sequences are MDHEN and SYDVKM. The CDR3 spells CASSSSSSSGGTETQYF. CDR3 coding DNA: TGTGCCAGCAGTTCCTCTTCCTCTAGCGGGGGGACCGAGACCCAGTACTTC.

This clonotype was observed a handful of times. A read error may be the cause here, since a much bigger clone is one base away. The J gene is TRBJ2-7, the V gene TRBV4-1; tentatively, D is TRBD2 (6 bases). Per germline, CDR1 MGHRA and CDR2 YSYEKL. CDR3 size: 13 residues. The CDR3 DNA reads TGCACCAGCAGCCGACCCGGACTAAACGAGCAGTACTTC. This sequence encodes CTSSRPGLNEQYF.

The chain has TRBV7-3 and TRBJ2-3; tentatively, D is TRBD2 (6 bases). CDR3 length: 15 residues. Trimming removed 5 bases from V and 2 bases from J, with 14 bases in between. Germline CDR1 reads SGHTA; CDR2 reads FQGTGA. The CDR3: CASSTTSSLTDTQYF. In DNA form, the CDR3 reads TGTGCCAGCAGCACCACTAGCAGTCTCACAGATACGCAGTATTTT.

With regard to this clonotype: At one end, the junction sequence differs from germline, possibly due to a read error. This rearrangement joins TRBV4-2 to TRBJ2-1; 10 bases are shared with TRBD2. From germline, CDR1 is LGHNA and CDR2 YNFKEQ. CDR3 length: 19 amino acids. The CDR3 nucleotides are TGTGCCAGCGGCCATGAACTACTTTTAAGCGGGGGGGCTTGGTATGAGCAGTTCTTC. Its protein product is CASGHELLLSGGAWYEQFF.

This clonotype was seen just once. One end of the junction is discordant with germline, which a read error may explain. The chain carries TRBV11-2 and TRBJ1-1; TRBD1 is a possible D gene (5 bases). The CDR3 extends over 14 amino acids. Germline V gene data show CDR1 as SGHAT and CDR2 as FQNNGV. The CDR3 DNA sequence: TGTGCCACCAGCTTAGTCTGGAGGGGCGCTGAAGCTCTCTTT. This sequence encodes CATSLVWRGAEALF.

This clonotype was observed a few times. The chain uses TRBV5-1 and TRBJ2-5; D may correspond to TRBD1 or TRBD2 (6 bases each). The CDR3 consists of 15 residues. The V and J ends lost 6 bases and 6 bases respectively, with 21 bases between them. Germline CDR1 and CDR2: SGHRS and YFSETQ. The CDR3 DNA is TGCGCCAGCAACCGTAACAGGGAGGCTGGGCAGACCCAGTACTTC. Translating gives CASNRNREAGQTQYF.

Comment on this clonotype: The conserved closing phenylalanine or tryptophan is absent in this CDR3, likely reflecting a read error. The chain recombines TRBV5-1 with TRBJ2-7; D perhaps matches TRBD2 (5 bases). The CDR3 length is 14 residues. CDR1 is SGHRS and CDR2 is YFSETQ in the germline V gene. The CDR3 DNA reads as TGTGCCAGCAGCGCCAGCCTGGCGGGCTACGAGCAGTACTAC. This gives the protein CASSASLAGYEQYY.

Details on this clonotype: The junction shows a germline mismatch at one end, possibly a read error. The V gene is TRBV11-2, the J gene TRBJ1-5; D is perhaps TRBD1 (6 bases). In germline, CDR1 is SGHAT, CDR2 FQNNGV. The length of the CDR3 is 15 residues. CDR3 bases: TGTGCCAGCAGCGCGGAGGGGGTTAGCAGTCAGCCCCAGCATTTT. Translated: CASSAEGVSSQPQHF.

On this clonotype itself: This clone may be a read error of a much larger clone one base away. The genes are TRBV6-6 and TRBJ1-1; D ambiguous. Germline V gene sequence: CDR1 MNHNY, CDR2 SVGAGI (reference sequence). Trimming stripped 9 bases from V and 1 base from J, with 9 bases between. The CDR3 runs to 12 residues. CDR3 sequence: CARRMGNTEAFF. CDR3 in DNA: TGTGCCAGGAGGATGGGGAACACTGAAGCTTTCTTT.